The 29 T cell receptor beta chains listed next were all sequenced from one sample in a study of blood T cell repertoires in COVID-19. Profiling relied on immunoSEQ multiplex PCR, and the TCRdb table lists in-frame clones only, not all of them. The data contain 150,000 to 200,000 clones, roughly 91% of them singletons. The source material was peripheral blood. These receptors originate from a human donor in a cohort sampled during active COVID-19.

The CDR3 region is CASSLAVGTGAFAGELFF. CDR3 coding DNA: TGTGCCAGCAGCTTGGCGGTCGGGACAGGGGCTTTTGCCGGGGAGCTGTTTTTT. The chain carries TRBV5-8 and TRBJ2-2, with TRBD1 identical over 10 bases. The CDR3 loop spans 18 amino acids. Per the germline V gene, CDR1 is SGHTS and CDR2 is YDEGEE. The J segment lost 6 bases and the V segment lost 0 bases, leaving 11 bases of the junction unmatched.

The V call is TRBV12-3 or TRBV12-4, the J call TRBJ1-1, with D perhaps TRBD1 (5 bases). V shed 7 bases and J shed 5 bases, with 14 bases lying between them. The CDR3 contains 13 residues. This chain's CDR3 is CASTWGDATEAFF. The CDR3, as DNA: TGTGCCAGCACCTGGGGGGATGCTACTGAAGCTTTCTTT.

This clone came up once. This chain links TRBV27 with TRBJ1-1; D possibly corresponds to TRBD1 (6 bases). V shed 5 bases and J shed 0 bases, with 22 bases lying between them. CDR3 length: 18 amino acids. Germline loops: CDR1 MNHEY, CDR2 SMNVEV (reference sequence). The CDR3 region is CASSSLWGRGDMNTEAFF. CDR3 nucleotide sequence: TGTGCCAGCAGTAGCCTTTGGGGGAGGGGGGACATGAACACTGAAGCTTTCTTT.

The CDR3 is CASSIPGVGSEAFF. The CDR3 DNA sequence: TGTGCCAGTAGTATACCCGGGGTCGGCTCTGAAGCTTTCTTT. The rearrangement joins TRBV19 to TRBJ1-1; D not resolved. V dropped 2 bases and J dropped 6 bases, with 13 bases sitting between them. Germline-derived CDR1 and CDR2 are LNHDA and SQIVND (reference sequence). The CDR3 has 14 residues.

The chain uses TRBV2 and TRBJ1-6, with TRBD1 identical over 7 bases. Germline loops: CDR1 SNHLY, CDR2 FYNNEI. This CDR3 contains 13 residues. The trim removed 11 bases at V and 10 bases at J, leaving 11 bases unmatched. CDR3 DNA: TGTGCCGGCCTCACAGGGGCAGGATCACCCCTCCACTTT. This gives the protein CAGLTGAGSPLHF.

The rearrangement joins TRBV12-5 to TRBJ2-2; 14 nucleotides line up with TRBD2. CDR1 and CDR2 (germline): LGHNT, FRNRAP. V was clipped by 1 base and J by 6 bases; unmatched bases: 4. The CDR3 has 17 residues. The CDR3 reads CASGLAGLAGVAGELFF. In nucleotides, the CDR3 is TGTGCTAGTGGTTTGGCGGGACTAGCGGGAGTTGCCGGGGAGCTGTTTTTT.

The chain carries TRBV5-1 and TRBJ2-1; 7 nucleotides align to TRBD2. Germline CDR1 and CDR2: SGHRS and YFSETQ. This CDR3 has 15 amino acids. The junction had 9 bases not matched to a gene; V was cut back by 2 bases and J by 7 bases. The CDR3 DNA reads as TGCGCCAGCAGCTTTAGAGCGGGGAGCTCGAATGAGCAGTTCTTC. Residues: CASSFRAGSSNEQFF. The variable domain in full, with the rest retrieved from reference TRBV5-1 and TRBJ2-1, is KAGVTQTPRYLIKTRGQQVTLSCSPISGHRSVSWYQQTPGQGLQFLFEYFSETQRNKGNFPGRFSGRQFSNSRSEMNVSTLELGDSALYLCASSFRAGSSNEQFFGPGTRLTVL.

This rearrangement joins TRBV5-1 to TRBJ2-7; 10 bases map to TRBD1. V trimming: 1 base; J trimming: 3 bases; junction bases outside the gene matches: 7. CDR1 is SGHRS, CDR2 YFSETQ, per germline. The CDR3 sequence is 16 residues long. Here the CDR3 DNA reads TGCGCCAGCAGCTTGCAGACAGGGGGCAGGGTCTACGAGCAGTACTTC. Translating gives CASSLQTGGRVYEQYF.

The chain combines TRBV7-7 with TRBJ2-1; possibly TRBD2 for D (6 bases). The CDR3 contains 12 residues. Germline V lookup: CDR1 SSHAT, CDR2 FNYEAQ (reference sequence). V lost 6 bases and J 10 bases, leaving 13 bases between the germline ends. CDR3 nucleotide sequence: TGTGCCAGCAGTGGTAACAGCGGGGAGCAGTTCTTC. It encodes CASSGNSGEQFF.

The gene calls are TRBV2 and TRBJ2-7; 10 nucleotides line up with TRBD2. The ends lost 3 bases at V and 4 bases at J; junction bases unmatched: 12. CDR3 length equals 17 residues. From germline, CDR1 is SNHLY and CDR2 FYNNEI. CDR3 bases: TGTGCCAGCAGTGACCCACTAGCGGGGTTTGTTAGGTACGAGCAGTACTTC. Translating it yields CASSDPLAGFVRYEQYF.

The V gene is TRBV15, the J gene TRBJ2-3, with TRBD1 identical over 8 bases. The CDR3 extends over 16 amino acids. After removal of 2 bases from V and 3 bases from J, the junction contained 7 bases not matched to a gene. Germline V gene sequence: CDR1 LNHNV, CDR2 YYDKDF (reference sequence). For the CDR3, the DNA is TGTGCCACCAGCAGACCCGGGACAGGTTGGACAGATACGCAGTATTTT. Protein product: CATSRPGTGWTDTQYF.

The genes are TRBV7-2 and TRBJ2-7; a possible D gene is TRBD1 (5 bases). Germline loops: CDR1 SGHTA, CDR2 FQGNSA. Trimming took off 5 bases at V and 6 bases at J, with 17 bases between the two ends. This CDR3 comprises 14 residues. CDR3 amino acids: CASSQGSRSGEQYF. In DNA, the CDR3 is TGTGCCAGCAGCCAGGGCTCTCGGTCTGGCGAGCAGTACTTC.

Only a few counts were recorded for this clone. The V and J genes are TRBV10-2 and TRBJ1-2; possible D gene TRBD1, 6 bases. The V gene's germline CDR1 is WSHSY and CDR2 SAAADI. V lost 3 bases to trimming and J lost 5 bases, with 19 bases between them. The CDR3 consists of 16 residues. CDR3 bases: TGCGCCAGCAGTGACTCAGACCAAGGGGGAGGGTATGGCTACACCTTC. It is translated as CASSDSDQGGGYGYTF.

J is TRBJ1-2 and V is TRBV6-6, with D tentatively TRBD1 (5 bases). V shed 2 bases and J shed 4 bases, with 11 bases lying between them. Germline CDR1 and CDR2: MNHNY and SVGAGI (reference sequence). CDR3 length: 14 amino acids. CDR3 coding DNA: TGTGCCAGCAGTTACACGGGGACTCTCTATGGCTACACCTTC. Its protein is CASSYTGTLYGYTF.

The chain is built from TRBV7-2 and TRBJ2-5; D uncertain. V was cut by 5 bases and J by 1 base, with 11 bases left in between. CDR1 is SGHTA, CDR2 FQGNSA, per germline. The length of the CDR3 is 14 residues. The CDR3 spells CASSLNGFQETQYF. The CDR3 DNA sequence: TGTGCCAGCAGCCTCAACGGGTTCCAAGAGACCCAGTACTTC.

This clone was seen a handful of times. CDR3 in amino acids: CASSQVRWGLAGASYSYEQYF. Written as DNA, the CDR3 is TGCGCCAGCAGCCAAGTACGGTGGGGACTAGCGGGGGCCTCATACTCCTACGAGCAGTACTTC. V is TRBV4-3 and J is TRBJ2-7; 14 nucleotides agree with TRBD2. The junction had 14 bases not matched to a gene; V was cut back by 1 base and J by 0 bases. This CDR3 is built from 21 residues. CDR1 is LGHNA, CDR2 YSLEER, per germline.

The chain recombines TRBV6-1 with TRBJ1-5, with D possibly matching TRBD1 (6 bases). The V and J ends lost 1 base and 6 bases respectively, with 13 bases between them. There are 15 residues in the CDR3. Germline CDR1 and CDR2: MNHNS and SASEGT. The CDR3 DNA sequence: TGTGCCAGCAGTGAAGGGGTGGGGGCAGGTCAGCCCCAGCATTTT. Protein sequence: CASSEGVGAGQPQHF.

This chain connects TRBV5-5 to TRBJ2-1, with 7 bases aligning to TRBD1. There are 16 residues in the CDR3. V was clipped by 4 bases and J by 4 bases; unmatched bases: 11. In germline, CDR1 is SGHKS, CDR2 YYEKEE (reference sequence). CDR3 nucleotide sequence: TGTGCCAGCAGCATCCTACCCGGGACAGATTACAATGAGCAGTTCTTC. The encoded protein is CASSILPGTDYNEQFF.

The V and J genes are TRBV3-1 (or the pseudogene TRBV3-2) and TRBJ2-3; 10 nucleotides agree with TRBD1. The CDR3 loop spans 14 amino acids. Looked up from germline, CDR1 is LGHDT and CDR2 is YNNKEL (reference sequence). V shed 4 bases, J shed 4 bases, and the junction held 2 bases outside the gene matches. This chain's CDR3 is CASSRTGGADTQYF. The CDR3 nucleotides are TGTGCCAGCAGCCGGACAGGGGGTGCAGATACGCAGTATTTT.

The chain combines TRBV7-2 with TRBJ2-5; no firm D call. V lost 5 bases to trimming and J lost 2 bases, with 9 bases between them. Germline CDR1 is SGHTA and CDR2 is FQGNSA. This CDR3 spans 13 amino acids. This CDR3 is CASSVGSQETQYF. As DNA, the CDR3 is TGTGCCAGCAGCGTAGGCAGTCAAGAGACCCAGTACTTC.

The chain has TRBV7-9 and TRBJ2-3, with a weak D call TRBD1 (5 bases). This CDR3 is built from 14 residues. V was clipped by 5 bases and J by 3 bases, with 12 bases between them. Looked up from germline, CDR1 is SEHNR and CDR2 is FQNEAQ (reference sequence). The CDR3 loop reads CASSPPPGTDTQYF. CDR3 nucleotide sequence: TGTGCCAGCAGCCCGCCCCCAGGGACAGATACGCAGTATTTT.

V gene TRBV2 combines with J gene TRBJ2-1; D is perhaps TRBD1 (6 bases). Trimming took off 2 bases at V and 5 bases at J, with 7 bases between the two ends. The germline gives CDR1 SNHLY, CDR2 FYNNEI. The CDR3 runs 13 residues. CDR3 sequence reads: CASSERGNNEQFF. Written as DNA, the CDR3 is TGTGCCAGCAGTGAAAGGGGGAACAATGAGCAGTTCTTC.

The V gene is TRBV30, the J gene TRBJ1-2; D not certain. Germline V CDR1 and CDR2: GTSNPN, SVGIG (reference sequence). The CDR3 consists of 15 residues. The V end was cut by 0 bases, the J end by 0 bases, with 11 bases between. The CDR3 nucleotides read TGTGCCTGGAGTGTAGAGGCCACAACTAACTATGGCTACACCTTC. Translation: CAWSVEATTNYGYTF.

The table lists this clone with a few counts. The chain has TRBV5-5 and TRBJ1-1, with TRBD1 matching over 9 bases. CDR3 length: 13 amino acids. Germline V gene lookup returns CDR1 SGHKS and CDR2 YYEKEE (reference sequence). Trimming cost V 1 base and J 13 bases; bases outside gene matches: 8. CDR3 loop: CASSLFTGGKIFF. The CDR3 coding sequence is TGTGCCAGCAGCTTGTTTACAGGGGGCAAAATTTTCTTT.

The chain recombines TRBV7-9 with TRBJ2-6, with 7 bases identical to TRBD2. The CDR3 consists of 15 residues. The germline V gene encodes CDR1 SEHNR and CDR2 FQNEAQ (reference sequence). Trimming cost V 5 bases and J 3 bases; bases outside gene matches: 4. CDR3 sequence: CASSPTGGGANVLTF. CDR3 nucleotide sequence: TGTGCCAGCAGCCCCACGGGGGGTGGGGCCAACGTCCTGACTTTC.

This chain uses TRBV29-1 with TRBJ2-1; TRBD2 agrees at 13 bases. The V and J ends lost 7 bases and 6 bases, in that order; junction bases with no gene match: 6. CDR1 and CDR2 from the germline V gene are SQVTM and ANQGSEA. This CDR3 is built from 14 residues. The CDR3 DNA reads TGCAGCGCGGGACTAGCGGGAAGGGGCAATGAGCAGTTCTTC. As protein: CSAGLAGRGNEQFF.

This clone was seen only once. The chain links TRBV10-3 to TRBJ2-7, with 7 bases that match TRBD1. V lost 3 bases, J lost 3 bases, and 5 bases stayed unmatched. The germline gives CDR1 ENHRY, CDR2 SYGVKD. The CDR3 has 14 amino acids. CDR3 amino acids: CAISEHRGLYEQYF. The CDR3 DNA follows: TGTGCCATCAGTGAACACAGGGGCCTCTACGAGCAGTACTTC.

The chain employs TRBV19 and TRBJ2-5, with TRBD1 as a possible D gene (6 bases). This CDR3 contains 16 residues. The germline V gene encodes CDR1 LNHDA and CDR2 SQIVND (reference sequence). V dropped 6 bases and J dropped 5 bases, with 22 bases sitting between them. This CDR3 is CASSRTSGTPQETQYF. The CDR3 bases are TGTGCCAGTAGCCGCACATCCGGGACACCGCAGGAGACCCAGTACTTC.

V gene TRBV10-2 combines with J gene TRBJ1-5, with 9 bases identical to TRBD1. CDR1 and CDR2 from the germline V gene are WSHSY and SAAADI. V shed 6 bases, J shed 2 bases, and the junction held 5 bases outside the gene matches. This CDR3 comprises 15 residues. The CDR3 spells CASSETGGGNQPQHF. The CDR3 DNA reads as TGCGCCAGCAGCGAGACAGGGGGTGGCAATCAGCCCCAGCATTTT.